This T cell receptor (beta chain) came from a study of T cell responses to AZD1222 COVID-19 vaccine. Background on the study: Second-dose intervals near 4 or 12 weeks were combined. Study outcomes and limitations: Donors were chiefly white British, with a greater number of females, and clonal diversity was perhaps underestimated. Sampling captured repertoires only after the peak T cell response. Spike-specific TCR breadth and depth grew following two AZD1222 doses.

Germline V gives CDR1 LGHNA, CDR2 YSLEER. The CDR3 covers 15 residues. With 4 bases removed from V and 1 base from J, the gap between germline ends came to 11 bases. Details on this clone: Its antigen remains unidentified.

Data came from immunoSEQ multiplex PCR; TCRdb stores just in-frame clones and leaves some out. The sample holds 95,000 to 150,000 clones; 85% to 90% are singletons and the top ten take approximately 3.1%. The sequence was obtained from an adult in good health. V is TRBV4-3 and J is TRBJ1-5; D possibly corresponds to TRBD1 (5 bases). The sample consisted of peripheral blood, taken on day 0 of AZD1222 vaccination. In DNA, the CDR3 is TGCGCCAGCAGCCCGTCCAGGGAGAGCAATCAGCCCCAGCATTTT. The encoded protein is CASSPSRESNQPQHF.